This passage covers 22 T cell receptor beta chains from one sample sequenced in a study of blood T cell repertoires in COVID-19. Profiling relied on immunoSEQ multiplex PCR, and the TCRdb table lists in-frame clones only, not all of them. The repertoire consists of roughly 190,000 clones, with 75% to 90% occurring once and the leading ten covering 0.95% to 1.3%. Sequencing used peripheral blood. The receptor source for this set is a man aged 25-40 years with acute or convalescent COVID-19.

V gene TRBV6-5 combines with J gene TRBJ1-1; 10 nucleotides match TRBD1. Trimming cost V 6 bases and J 6 bases; bases outside gene matches: 10. The CDR3 is made up of 15 amino acids. The germline CDR1 and CDR2 sequences are MNHEY and SVGAGI. In DNA, the CDR3 is TGTGCCAGCAGCCCATTCCGAGGACAGGGGGCTGAAGCTTTCTTT. Translating it yields CASSPFRGQGAEAFF.

V gene TRBV6-4 combines with J gene TRBJ1-1; possible D gene TRBD1, 5 bases. The V end lost 6 bases, the J end lost 1 base, and 15 bases lay between the germline ends. Germline V gene data show CDR1 as MRHNA and CDR2 as SNTAGT. The CDR3 has 15 residues. The CDR3 coding sequence is TGTGCCAGCAGGAGGGTGGGGGGAGCGAACACTGAAGCTTTCTTT. Translation gives CASRRVGGANTEAFF.

This sequence joins TRBV19 and TRBJ2-4; perhaps TRBD1 as D (5 bases). The CDR3 extends over 14 amino acids. V gave up 8 bases and J gave up 2 bases, with 13 bases separating them. Germline V gives CDR1 LNHDA, CDR2 SQIVND (reference sequence). CDR3 sequence (DNA): TGTGCCAGTTCTCAGGGTTTGTCCAAAAACATTCAGTACTTC. Encoded protein: CASSQGLSKNIQYF.

V gene TRBV27 combines with J gene TRBJ2-3; 9 nucleotides align to TRBD2. CDR3 length: 12 amino acids. With V trimmed by 4 bases and J by 8 bases, 1 base remained unmatched. Germline V CDR1 and CDR2: MNHEY, SMNVEV (reference sequence). The CDR3 loop reads CASSSTSGTQYF. Written as DNA, the CDR3 is TGTGCCAGCAGTTCGACTAGCGGTACGCAGTATTTT.

The rearrangement links TRBV7-2 to TRBJ1-1; TRBD1 matches at 8 bases. With 1 base clipped from V and 6 bases from J, the junction kept 7 bases outside the gene matches. Germline CDR1 is SGHTA and CDR2 is FQGNSA. The CDR3 runs 15 residues. The CDR3 sequence: CASSLEGRGRPEAFF. CDR3 in DNA: TGTGCCAGCAGCTTAGAGGGCAGGGGGCGACCTGAAGCTTTCTTT.

The chain employs TRBV6-6 and TRBJ1-5; D unresolved. The CDR3 runs to 15 residues. The V gene's germline CDR1 is MNHNY and CDR2 SVGAGI (reference sequence). V shed 8 bases and J shed 0 bases, with 14 bases lying between them. The CDR3 DNA sequence: TGTGCCAGCCGAGAGGCGGTTTATAGCAATCAGCCCCAGCATTTT. Its protein is CASREAVYSNQPQHF.

The chain recombines TRBV27 with TRBJ1-1; no definite D call. V was clipped by 6 bases and J by 8 bases, with 19 bases between them. Germline values: CDR1 MNHEY, CDR2 SMNVEV (reference sequence). This CDR3 comprises 14 residues. CDR3: CASSIRGGGLEAFF. The CDR3 region has the DNA TGTGCCAGCAGCATACGGGGAGGTGGGTTAGAAGCTTTCTTT.

This clone appeared a few times. CDR3 in amino acids: CASTYRPRAGELFF. CDR3 bases: TGTGCCAGCACCTACCGTCCGAGGGCCGGGGAGCTGTTTTTT. The J gene is TRBJ2-2, the V gene TRBV27; perhaps TRBD2 as D (5 bases). V was pared by 7 bases and J by 6 bases, with 15 bases between. There are 14 residues in the CDR3. CDR1 and CDR2 from the germline V gene are MNHEY and SMNVEV (reference sequence).

In DNA form, the CDR3 reads TGTGCCAGTACCGCCTCGGGAGGGTCCTACTATGGCTACACCTTC. Its protein is CASTASGGSYYGYTF. The gene calls are TRBV19 and TRBJ1-2, with unresolved D. The CDR3 sequence is 15 residues long. Germline CDR1 and CDR2: LNHDA and SQIVND (reference sequence). V gave up 7 bases and J gave up 3 bases, with 18 bases separating them.

The chain links TRBV7-9 to TRBJ1-6; D not certain. The CDR3 loop spans 15 amino acids. The germline CDR1 and CDR2 sequences are SEHNR and FQNEAQ (reference sequence). Between the trimmed V and J ends, which lost 3 bases and 7 bases, there was a span of 13 bases. The CDR3 sequence is CASSFVQRSNSPLHF. For the CDR3, the DNA is TGTGCCAGCAGCTTTGTCCAGCGAAGCAATTCACCCCTCCACTTT.

The chain combines TRBV6-5 with TRBJ2-7; 7 bases fit TRBD2. The V and J ends lost 8 bases and 2 bases, in that order; junction bases with no gene match: 12. Germline assignment: CDR1 MNHEY and CDR2 SVGAGI. The CDR3 extends over 15 amino acids. CDR3 coding DNA: TGTGCCAGCGTTACAGGCGGGGGAACGCCCTACGAGCAGTACTTC. Translated: CASVTGGGTPYEQYF.

The rearrangement links TRBV6-5 to TRBJ1-4, with a weak D call TRBD1 (6 bases). Germline CDR1 is MNHEY and CDR2 is SVGAGI. The V end lost 0 bases, the J end lost 7 bases, and 9 bases lay between the germline ends. This CDR3 spans 14 amino acids. CDR3 DNA: TGTGCCAGCAGTTACTCGGGGGCTGGTGAAAAACTGTTTTTT. Amino acid sequence: CASSYSGAGEKLFF.

V gene TRBV29-1 combines with J gene TRBJ1-5, with TRBD1 as a possible D gene (6 bases). Deletions cut 4 bases from V and 2 bases from J, with 9 bases between. The CDR3 runs to 13 residues. CDR1 is SQVTM, CDR2 ANQGSEA, per germline. The CDR3 sequence: CSVVQGRNQPQHF. CDR3 nucleotide sequence: TGCAGCGTTGTTCAGGGGCGCAATCAGCCCCAGCATTTT.

The genes are TRBV30 and TRBJ1-5, with D hard to call. The CDR3 loop spans 12 amino acids. CDR1 is GTSNPN, CDR2 SVGIG, per germline (reference sequence). Trimming pared 5 bases from V and 5 bases from J, leaving 10 bases between. The CDR3 here is CAWGGQDQPQHF. The CDR3 DNA reads TGTGCCTGGGGAGGCCAGGATCAGCCCCAGCATTTT. The variable domain in full, completed from reference TRBV30 and TRBJ1-5, reads SQTIHQWPATLVQPVGSPLSLECTVEGTSNPNLYWYRQAAGRGLQLLFYSVGIGQISSEVPQNLSASRPQDRQFILSSKKLLLSDSGFYLCAWGGQDQPQHFGDGTRLSIL.

V usage is TRBV6-5 and J usage is TRBJ2-1, with 12 bases that match TRBD2. The J segment lost 7 bases and the V segment lost 5 bases, leaving 6 bases of the junction unmatched. The CDR3 extends over 15 amino acids. Per germline, CDR1 MNHEY and CDR2 SVGAGI. In DNA, the CDR3 is TGTGCCAGCAGTATCGGACTAGCGGGGCGGAATGAGCAGTTCTTC. Its translation is CASSIGLAGRNEQFF.

This clone was detected once. This rearrangement joins TRBV27 to TRBJ2-2, with 7 nucleotides matching TRBD2. V was clipped by 6 bases and J by 7 bases; unmatched bases: 8. The CDR3 is 14 amino acids. Looked up from germline, CDR1 is MNHEY and CDR2 is SMNVEV (reference sequence). The CDR3 region has the DNA TGTGCCAGCAGCGGCGGGAGTAGCGTCGGGGAGCTGTTTTTT. Translation gives CASSGGSSVGELFF.

The chain couples TRBV4-1 to TRBJ1-5, with 8 bases aligning to TRBD1. Per the germline V gene, CDR1 is MGHRA and CDR2 is YSYEKL. The CDR3 is 15 amino acids. With V trimmed by 4 bases and J by 6 bases, 8 bases remained unmatched. CDR3 nucleotides: TGCGCCAGCAGCCTCGCACAGGGGGTGCGTCAGCCCCAGCATTTT. The encoded protein is CASSLAQGVRQPQHF.

The chain recombines TRBV19 with TRBJ2-3; 11 nucleotides line up with TRBD2. Germline CDR1 reads LNHDA; CDR2 reads SQIVND (reference sequence). The CDR3 has 17 residues. V lost 5 bases and J lost 4; bases outside the gene matches: 11. CDR3 nucleotide sequence: TGTGCCAGTAGTGGCCAGGGACTAGCGGACCAGTCAGATACGCAGTATTTT. Translating it yields CASSGQGLADQSDTQYF.

The V call is TRBV28, the J call TRBJ1-2, with TRBD1 as a possible D gene (5 bases). The CDR3 has 14 amino acids. Germline V gives CDR1 MDHEN, CDR2 SYDVKM. Trimming pared 5 bases from V and 8 bases from J, leaving 18 bases between. The DNA for the CDR3 is TGTGCCAGCAGTCCCACGGTTGGGGCGTTGGGCTACACCTTC. This translates into CASSPTVGALGYTF.

This chain connects TRBV7-8 to TRBJ2-2, with 9 bases identical to TRBD1. The CDR3 sequence is 16 residues long. The junction had 9 bases not matched to a gene; V was cut back by 4 bases and J by 6 bases. CDR1 SGHVS and CDR2 FQNEAQ come from the germline V gene. The CDR3 is CASSSEPGQGAGELFF. In DNA form, the CDR3 reads TGTGCCAGCAGCTCCGAACCGGGACAGGGTGCCGGGGAGCTGTTTTTT.

The chain employs TRBV5-8 and TRBJ2-1; tentatively, D is TRBD1 (6 bases). Per the germline V gene, CDR1 is SGHTS and CDR2 is YDEGEE. The germline V and J ends were trimmed by 5 bases and 0 bases, with 12 bases remaining between them. The CDR3 runs to 15 residues. In DNA, the CDR3 is TGTGCCAGCAGTTGGGACACCACCTCCTACAATGAGCAGTTCTTC. Its protein is CASSWDTTSYNEQFF. The whole variable domain, remainder taken from reference TRBV5-8 and TRBJ2-1, is EAGVTQSPTHLIKTRGQQATLRCSPISGHTSVYWYQQALGLGLQFLLWYDEGEERNRGNFPPRFSGRQFPNYSSELNVNALELEDSALYLCASSWDTTSYNEQFFGPGTRLTVL.

The rearrangement joins TRBV9 to TRBJ2-7; D is unclear. CDR3 size: 14 residues. Trimming took 0 bases from V and 5 from J, leaving 12 bases between them. Germline V gene lookup returns CDR1 SGDLS and CDR2 YYNGEE. The CDR3 DNA sequence: TGTGCCAGCAGCGTAGACGTGAGTGCCAACGAGCAGTACTTC. Its translation: CASSVDVSANEQYF.